These 24 T cell receptor beta chains were all obtained from the same sample, sequenced in a study of T cell clusters in autoimmune cytopenias. TRB rearrangements were amplified by touch-down multiplex PCR with mixed TRB-A/B primers. Each CDR3 protein gets one entry in TCRdb, which reprocessed the multiplex PCR reads and gives no DNA. The listing records roughly 5,400 distinct CDR3 sequences. TRB was amplified from approximately 230 ng of peripheral blood genomic DNA per sample. Sequenced sample: peripheral blood. These receptors were obtained from a human donor with an autoimmune cytopenia or autoimmune hepatitis (not recorded which).

The CDR3 protein is CASFYLQGVLNTEAFF. The chain employs TRBV18 and TRBJ1-1; the D call from TCRdb, TRBD1, cannot be confirmed without DNA. There are 16 residues in the CDR3. CDR1 is KGHSH, CDR2 LQKENI, per germline.

Judged by frequency, this clonotype is medium-sized. The J gene is TRBJ1-2, the V gene TRBV7-9; with no DNA, the TCRdb D assignment of TRBD1 cannot be verified. Germline V gives CDR1 SEHNR, CDR2 FQNEAQ (reference sequence). This CDR3 comprises 12 residues. This CDR3 is CASSLAGGGYTF.

By frequency, this clonotype is medium-sized. The genes are TRBV12-3 or TRBV12-4 and TRBJ2-2. This CDR3 is 15 amino acids long. CDR3 loop: CASHRRTQNTGELFF.

This clonotype is called medium-sized based on its frequency. The J gene is TRBJ2-7, the V gene TRBV6-6; TCRdb outputs TRBD1, but without DNA this stays unchecked. This CDR3 comprises 12 residues. Germline loops: CDR1 MNHNY, CDR2 SVGAGI (reference sequence). This CDR3 reads CASTLRGYEQYF.

The V and J genes are TRBV6-5 and TRBJ1-5. The CDR3 runs to 13 residues. Germline V gene data show CDR1 as MNHEY and CDR2 as SVGAGI. CDR3 residues: CASLFSGNQPQHF.

This clonotype is called medium-sized based on its frequency. The V and J genes are TRBV15 and TRBJ1-2; there is no DNA to check the TCRdb D call of TRBD1. This CDR3 has 16 residues. CDR1 and CDR2 from the germline V gene are LNHNV and YYDKDF (reference sequence). The CDR3 loop is CATSRASGGANYGYTF.

V gene TRBV18 combines with J gene TRBJ2-7; TCRdb names TRBD1, which stays unverified in the absence of DNA. The CDR3 spans 15 residues. Germline-derived CDR1 and CDR2 are KGHSH and LQKENI. The CDR3 region is CASFGGIGGGREQYF.

The chain uses TRBV27 and TRBJ2-7; there is no DNA to check the TCRdb D call of TRBD1. CDR3 size: 12 residues. CDR1 and CDR2 from the germline V gene are MNHEY and SMNVEV (reference sequence). CDR3 residues: CASRGSSYEQYF.

This chain joins TRBV7-9 and TRBJ1-5. The CDR3 is 14 amino acids. Germline CDR1 and CDR2: SEHNR and FQNEAQ (reference sequence). CDR3 in amino acids: CASSLTPANQPQHF.

This chain connects TRBV5-1 to TRBJ2-3; the TRBD1 assignment by TCRdb is unverifiable without DNA. The CDR3 covers 15 residues. CDR1 and CDR2 (germline): SGHRS, YFSETQ. The CDR3 loop reads CASSLPPGGTDTQYF.

The CDR3 sequence: CSAALVAGNSYEQYF. The chain couples TRBV20-1 to TRBJ2-7; TCRdb's D gene call, TRBD2, goes unchecked for lack of DNA. The germline V gene has CDR1 DFQATT and CDR2 SNEGSKA (reference sequence). This CDR3 has 15 residues.

The chain combines TRBV24-1 with TRBJ1-6; TCRdb designates TRBD1, a call that cannot be tested without DNA. The CDR3 runs to 15 residues. From germline, CDR1 is KGHDR and CDR2 SFDVKD. The CDR3 here is CATSGGHIYNSPLHF.

V is TRBV18 and J is TRBJ1-2. This CDR3 has 15 residues. Looked up from germline, CDR1 is KGHSH and CDR2 is LQKENI. This CDR3 is CASSPSRASNYGYTF.

This clonotype is identified as medium-sized (0.01 to 0.1%) from frequency. V usage is TRBV27 and J usage is TRBJ1-1. CDR3 length: 11 amino acids. Germline CDR1 reads MNHEY; CDR2 reads SMNVEV (reference sequence). CDR3 sequence reads: CASSGPPEAFF.

The genes are TRBV7-2 and TRBJ2-1; TCRdb proposes TRBD2, but this gene call is untestable without DNA. Per germline, CDR1 SGHTA and CDR2 FQGNSA. This CDR3 has 17 amino acids. The CDR3 region is CASSLDELAGFSTKQFF.

By frequency, this clonotype is medium-sized. This chain uses TRBV10-3 with TRBJ2-1; TCRdb names TRBD2, which stays unverified in the absence of DNA. Germline values: CDR1 ENHRY, CDR2 SYGVKD. This CDR3 contains 15 residues. CDR3 protein: CAISRLAGESNEQFF.

This clonotype is labeled medium-sized based on frequency. The chain couples TRBV27 to TRBJ2-3; TCRdb designates TRBD1, a call that cannot be tested without DNA. This CDR3 is 16 amino acids long. Germline-derived CDR1 and CDR2 are MNHEY and SMNVEV (reference sequence). The CDR3 loop is CASSLTARGLTDTQYF.

The chain recombines TRBV4-3 with TRBJ2-6; TCRdb reports TRBD1, a call that lacks DNA to check it against. Germline assignment: CDR1 LGHNA and CDR2 YSLEER. The CDR3 is 17 residues long. CDR3 amino acids: CASSQVGEGTGANVLTF.

The chain employs TRBV5-1 and TRBJ1-1; with no DNA, the TCRdb D assignment of TRBD1 cannot be verified. The length of the CDR3 is 14 residues. CDR1 and CDR2 from the germline V gene are SGHRS and YFSETQ. CDR3 in amino acids: CASSVQGAGTEAFF.

The V call is TRBV6-5, the J call TRBJ1-1. From germline, CDR1 is MNHEY and CDR2 SVGAGI. The CDR3 runs 15 residues. The CDR3 loop is CASSDSLWTNTEAFF.

According to its frequency, this clonotype is medium-sized (0.01 to 0.1%). This chain connects TRBV7-9 to TRBJ1-2. The CDR3 is made up of 13 amino acids. The germline V gene has CDR1 SEHNR and CDR2 FQNEAQ (reference sequence). The CDR3 loop reads CASRDGLYYGYTF.

Frequency places this clonotype as medium-sized (0.01 to 0.1%). This rearrangement joins TRBV5-4 to TRBJ2-3; with no DNA, the TCRdb D assignment of TRBD2 cannot be verified. The CDR3 totals 16 residues. From germline, CDR1 is SGHNT and CDR2 YYREEE (reference sequence). This CDR3 is CASSGGLAGVTDTQYF.

This clonotype ranks as medium-sized (0.01 to 0.1%) in terms of frequency. The V call is TRBV5-6, the J call TRBJ1-5; TCRdb outputs TRBD1, but without DNA this stays unchecked. Per germline, CDR1 SGHDT and CDR2 YYEEEE. CDR3 size: 16 residues. This CDR3 is CASSGGTGGDNQPQHF.

V and J are TRBV6-5 and TRBJ1-2; the D call of TRBD1 rests on TCRdb alone, since no DNA is present to check it. The CDR3 is 14 residues long. CDR1 is MNHEY, CDR2 SVGAGI, per germline. CDR3: CASSPDRGGYGYTF.